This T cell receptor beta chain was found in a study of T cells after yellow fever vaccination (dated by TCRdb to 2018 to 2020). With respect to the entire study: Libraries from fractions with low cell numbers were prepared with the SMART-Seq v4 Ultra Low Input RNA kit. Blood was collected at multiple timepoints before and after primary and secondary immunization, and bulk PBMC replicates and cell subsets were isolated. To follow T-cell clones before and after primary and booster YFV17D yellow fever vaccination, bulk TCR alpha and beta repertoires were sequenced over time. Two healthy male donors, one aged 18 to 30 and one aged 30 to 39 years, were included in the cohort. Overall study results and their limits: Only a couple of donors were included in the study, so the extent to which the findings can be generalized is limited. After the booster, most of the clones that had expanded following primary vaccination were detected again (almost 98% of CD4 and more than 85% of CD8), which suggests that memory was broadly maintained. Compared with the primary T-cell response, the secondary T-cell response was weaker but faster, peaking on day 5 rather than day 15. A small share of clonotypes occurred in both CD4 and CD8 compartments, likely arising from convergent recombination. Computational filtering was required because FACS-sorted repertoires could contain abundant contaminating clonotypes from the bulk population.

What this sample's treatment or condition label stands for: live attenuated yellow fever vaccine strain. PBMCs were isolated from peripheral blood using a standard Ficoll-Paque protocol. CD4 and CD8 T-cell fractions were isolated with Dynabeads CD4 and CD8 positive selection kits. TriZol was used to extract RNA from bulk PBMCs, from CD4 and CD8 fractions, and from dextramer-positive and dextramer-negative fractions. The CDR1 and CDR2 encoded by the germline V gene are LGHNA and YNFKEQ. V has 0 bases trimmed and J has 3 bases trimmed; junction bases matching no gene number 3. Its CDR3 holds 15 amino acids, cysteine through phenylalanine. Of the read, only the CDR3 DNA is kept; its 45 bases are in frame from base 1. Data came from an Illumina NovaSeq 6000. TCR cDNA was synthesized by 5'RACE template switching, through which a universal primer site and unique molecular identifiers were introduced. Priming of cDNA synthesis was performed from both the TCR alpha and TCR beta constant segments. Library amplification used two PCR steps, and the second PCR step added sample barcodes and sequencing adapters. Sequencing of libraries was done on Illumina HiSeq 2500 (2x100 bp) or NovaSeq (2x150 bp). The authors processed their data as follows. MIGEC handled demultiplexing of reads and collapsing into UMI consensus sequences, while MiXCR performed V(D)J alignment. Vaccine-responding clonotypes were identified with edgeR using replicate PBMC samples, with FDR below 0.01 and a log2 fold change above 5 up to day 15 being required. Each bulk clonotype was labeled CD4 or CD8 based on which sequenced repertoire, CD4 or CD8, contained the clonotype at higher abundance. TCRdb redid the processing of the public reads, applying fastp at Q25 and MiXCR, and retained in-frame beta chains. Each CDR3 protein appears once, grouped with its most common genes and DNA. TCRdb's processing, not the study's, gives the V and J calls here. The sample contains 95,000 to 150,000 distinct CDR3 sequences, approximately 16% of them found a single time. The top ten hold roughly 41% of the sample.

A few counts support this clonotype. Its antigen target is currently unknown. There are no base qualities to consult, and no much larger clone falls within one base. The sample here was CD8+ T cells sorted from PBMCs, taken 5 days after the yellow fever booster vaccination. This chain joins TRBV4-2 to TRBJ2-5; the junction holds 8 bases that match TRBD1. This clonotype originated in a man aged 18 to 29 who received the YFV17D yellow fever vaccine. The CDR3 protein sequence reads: CASSQDPGQEETQYF. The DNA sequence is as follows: TGTGCCAGCAGCCAAGATCCGGGACAGGAAGAGACCCAGTACTTC.